Below, 21 T cell receptor beta chains from the same sample are listed, as sequenced in a study of OX40 agonist ivuxolimab in advanced cancers. Repertoires were generated with immunoSEQ multiplex PCR, while TCRdb's copy carries only in-frame clones and drops some. The sample includes more than 85,000 clones, 91% of them seen just once. The sequencing used CD4+ or CD8+ T cells sorted from blood, collected in a trial of the OX40 agonist ivuxolimab. These receptors were collected from an adult with an advanced solid tumor such as melanoma, head and neck, liver or kidney cancer.

The chain carries TRBV2 and TRBJ1-2, with unresolved D. The V end was cut by 8 bases, the J end by 4 bases, with 14 bases between. In germline, CDR1 is SNHLY, CDR2 FYNNEI. CDR3 length: 13 amino acids. CDR3 in amino acids: CASFWTGSYGYTF. As DNA, the CDR3 is TGTGCCAGCTTCTGGACGGGAAGCTATGGCTACACCTTC.

The V call is TRBV28, the J call TRBJ2-1; D unclear. The germline V and J ends were trimmed by 3 bases and 9 bases, with 9 bases remaining between them. This CDR3 comprises 12 residues. CDR1 is MDHEN, CDR2 SYDVKM, per germline. As DNA, the CDR3 is TGTGCCAGCAGTTTGGTGGCCACTGAGCAGTTCTTC. It specifies CASSLVATEQFF.

The genes are TRBV5-1 and TRBJ1-3; maybe TRBD1 (5 bases). The V and J ends lost 0 bases and 3 bases respectively, with 10 bases between them. The CDR3 is made up of 15 amino acids. Germline CDR1 SGHRS, CDR2 YFSETQ. The CDR3 DNA follows: TGCGCCAGCAGCTTGGAGAGGGGCCGTGGAAACACCATATATTTT. Protein product: CASSLERGRGNTIYF.

The chain carries TRBV19 and TRBJ1-5; D is unclear. The germline gives CDR1 LNHDA, CDR2 SQIVND (reference sequence). Trimming took off 5 bases at V and 2 bases at J, with 7 bases between the two ends. The CDR3 spans 13 residues. The CDR3 bases are TGTGCCAGTAGTGCTACCCGCAATCAGCCCCAGCATTTT. Protein sequence: CASSATRNQPQHF.

The rearrangement uses TRBV10-3 and TRBJ2-2; D remains ambiguous. The CDR3 spans 15 residues. Looked up from germline, CDR1 is ENHRY and CDR2 is SYGVKD. V lost 2 bases and J 0 bases, leaving 7 bases between the germline ends. In DNA form, the CDR3 reads TGTGCCATCAGTGAGAGCCATCCGAACACCGGGGAGCTGTTTTTT. Residues: CAISESHPNTGELFF.

The J gene is TRBJ2-7, the V gene TRBV7-2; D gene ambiguous. The V and J ends lost 3 bases and 2 bases respectively, with 11 bases between them. This CDR3 is built from 14 residues. From germline, CDR1 is SGHTA and CDR2 FQGNSA. The DNA of the CDR3 is TGTGCCAGCAGCTTTAAAGGCGGCCCCTACGAGCAGTACTTC. Translated, it gives CASSFKGGPYEQYF.

This chain joins TRBV11-1 and TRBJ2-7, with 8 bases lining up with TRBD1. After removal of 5 bases from V and 6 bases from J, the junction contained 12 bases not matched to a gene. Germline-derived CDR1 and CDR2 are SGHAT and FQDESV (reference sequence). The CDR3 spans 15 residues. Here the CDR3 DNA reads TGTGCCAGCAGCCCCGGGACAGGCTATATGGGCGAGCAGTACTTC. Translated: CASSPGTGYMGEQYF.

This sequence joins TRBV4-2 and TRBJ2-5; 7 bases align to TRBD1. V lost 1 base and J lost 7; bases outside the gene matches: 6. The CDR3 extends over 14 amino acids. The germline V gene encodes CDR1 LGHNA and CDR2 YNFKEQ. CDR3 protein: CASSQGQGEGTQYF. The CDR3 nucleotides read TGTGCCAGCAGCCAAGGTCAGGGGGAAGGGACCCAGTACTTC.

The genes are TRBV6-4 and TRBJ2-2, with D possibly matching TRBD2 (6 bases). With 5 bases removed from V and 0 bases from J, the gap between germline ends came to 10 bases. This CDR3 has 15 residues. Germline assignment: CDR1 MRHNA and CDR2 SNTAGT. CDR3 loop: CASSRDSANTGELFF. The CDR3 coding sequence is TGTGCCAGCAGTCGGGACTCCGCGAACACCGGGGAGCTGTTTTTT.

This clone was seen once. The V call is TRBV28, the J call TRBJ2-6, with D uncertain. Trimming left V 6 bases short and J 4 bases short, with 10 bases between. CDR1 MDHEN and CDR2 SYDVKM come from the germline V gene. The CDR3 is 14 residues long. CDR3 in DNA: TGTGCCAGCAGGTCCCGGAAGGGGGCCAACGTCCTGACTTTC. It is translated as CASRSRKGANVLTF.

The table lists this clone with a few counts. The genes are TRBV6-1 and TRBJ2-2; no clear D. The CDR3 has 16 amino acids. V was pared by 4 bases and J by 3 bases, with 15 bases between. From germline, CDR1 is MNHNS and CDR2 SASEGT. The CDR3 sequence is CASSAVWGLDTGELFF. CDR3 coding DNA: TGTGCCAGCAGTGCCGTCTGGGGTTTGGACACCGGGGAGCTGTTTTTT.

The V call is TRBV29-1, the J call TRBJ2-1; TRBD2 aligns across 11 bases. The CDR3 spans 15 residues. With V trimmed by 6 bases and J by 5 bases, 9 bases remained unmatched. From germline, CDR1 is SQVTM and CDR2 ANQGSEA. The CDR3, as DNA: TGCAGCGTAACTCGACTAGCGGGAAGAAACAATGAGCAGTTCTTC. Translated: CSVTRLAGRNNEQFF.

The J gene is TRBJ2-6, the V gene TRBV18; possible D gene TRBD1, 6 bases. The CDR3 runs 17 residues. Germline CDR1 reads KGHSH; CDR2 reads LQKENI. V lost 0 bases and J 2 bases, leaving 11 bases between the germline ends. This CDR3 reads CASSPPTGSAGANVLTF. CDR3 nucleotides: TGTGCCAGCTCACCACCGACAGGTAGTGCTGGGGCCAACGTCCTGACTTTC.

The rearrangement links TRBV5-4 to TRBJ2-1; 10 bases map to TRBD2. The V segment lost 5 bases and the J segment 4 bases; nucleotides outside the gene matches: 9. The CDR3 has 16 residues. In germline, CDR1 is SGHNT, CDR2 YYREEE (reference sequence). The CDR3: CASSIGGTSVYNEQFF. The CDR3 DNA reads as TGTGCCAGCAGTATAGGGGGGACTAGCGTATACAATGAGCAGTTCTTC.

The J gene is TRBJ2-7, the V gene TRBV18; no clear D. V lost 1 base and J 5 bases, leaving 6 bases between the germline ends. Germline loops: CDR1 KGHSH, CDR2 LQKENI. The CDR3 is made up of 12 amino acids. The CDR3: CASSPQRNEQYF. The CDR3, as DNA: TGTGCCAGCTCACCACAAAGAAACGAGCAGTACTTC.

About this clone: Relative to the germline gene, one junction end is altered; a read error may explain this. The V and J genes are TRBV6-1 and TRBJ1-1; D is possibly TRBD1 (5 bases). The CDR3 runs to 15 residues. CDR1 is MNHNS and CDR2 is SASEGT in the germline V gene. The CDR3 protein is CASSEGWGGLAEAFF. The DNA of the CDR3 is TGTGCCAGCAGCGAAGGGTGGGGGGGTTTGGCTGAAGCTTTCTTT.

The chain combines TRBV5-6 with TRBJ2-7, with D possibly TRBD2 on 5 matching bases. CDR1 and CDR2 from the germline V gene are SGHDT and YYEEEE. The CDR3 contains 12 residues. V lost 4 bases and J lost 6, with 11 bases in between. Written as DNA, the CDR3 is TGTGCCAGCAGCCGTACTAGTGCCGAGCAGTACTTC. Translation gives CASSRTSAEQYF.

The rearrangement joins TRBV28 to TRBJ1-2; 8 positions match TRBD1. From germline, CDR1 is MDHEN and CDR2 SYDVKM. With 6 bases clipped from V and 4 bases from J, the junction kept 10 bases outside the gene matches. The CDR3 covers 15 residues. The CDR3 protein is CASRPGQGDPYGYTF. The DNA of the CDR3 is TGTGCCAGCAGGCCCGGACAGGGAGACCCCTATGGCTACACCTTC.

The V call is TRBV5-1, the J call TRBJ2-7, with TRBD1 as a possible D gene (6 bases). The CDR3 has 15 amino acids. Germline values: CDR1 SGHRS, CDR2 YFSETQ. Trimming left V 5 bases short and J 1 base short, with 16 bases between. This chain's CDR3 is CASRLRQAASYEQYF. CDR3 sequence (DNA): TGCGCCAGCAGGTTGAGACAGGCGGCATCCTACGAGCAGTACTTC. Together with reference TRBV5-1 and TRBJ2-7, the CDR3 gives the full variable domain: KAGVTQTPRYLIKTRGQQVTLSCSPISGHRSVSWYQQTPGQGLQFLFEYFSETQRNKGNFPGRFSGRQFSNSRSEMNVSTLELGDSALYLCASRLRQAASYEQYFGPGTRLTVT.

This sequence joins TRBV13 and TRBJ2-3; 12 nucleotides agree with TRBD2. Germline-derived CDR1 and CDR2 are PRHDT and FYEKMQ (reference sequence). The CDR3 covers 17 residues. V lost 3 bases to trimming and J lost 3 bases; unmatched junction nucleotides: 7. The CDR3 reads CASSFVIGLAGTDTQYF. The CDR3 region has the DNA TGTGCCAGCAGCTTCGTTATTGGACTAGCGGGGACAGATACGCAGTATTTT.

The genes are TRBV19 and TRBJ2-4; a weak D match, TRBD2 (6 bases). Germline CDR1 reads LNHDA; CDR2 reads SQIVND (reference sequence). The CDR3 has 14 residues. V lost 2 bases and J lost 11, with 16 bases in between. The CDR3 DNA sequence: TGTGCCAGTAGTATATCTAGCGCCGGTCGGGTTCAGTACTTC. This encodes CASSISSAGRVQYF.